Here is one TCR beta chain with its context. CD45RO-negative, CCR7-positively selected cells formed the naive CD8 fraction, excluding terminally differentiated effector memory CD45RA+ cells. The sample originates from a study of shared clonotypes between healthy human individuals. Researchers divided each subset's genomic DNA evenly across several immunoSEQ plates. Here immunoSEQ multiplex PCR was the method, and the copy in TCRdb shows in-frame clones only, minus some. The sample yields just over 2,000,000 clones, about 95% seen once. The germline V gene has CDR1 SGDLS and CDR2 YYNGEE. There are 15 residues in the CDR3. Trimming removed 0 bases from V and 8 bases from J, with 12 bases in between.

Sequenced material: naive CD8+ T cells sorted from blood. V usage is TRBV9 and J usage is TRBJ1-6, with D uncertain. This clonotype originated in a man between 18 and 35 years old in good health. CDR3 DNA sequence: TGTGCCAGCAGCGTAGCCGGGGAGGGAGATTCACCCCTCCACTTT. Translated: CASSVAGEGDSPLHF.